This T cell receptor beta chain was identified during a study of blood T cell repertoires in COVID-19. Produced via immunoSEQ multiplex PCR; TCRdb's table is partial and in-frame only. The sample holds 110,000 to 150,000 clones, approximately 85% seen once. The clonotype comes from a man aged 65-85 years with acute or convalescent COVID-19. Sequencing was carried out using peripheral blood.

The CDR3 reads CASSYDQSTGFSTF. CDR3 DNA: TGTGCCAGCAGTTACGACCAATCGACAGGGTTTTCCACCTTC. This chain links TRBV6-5 with TRBJ1-2; 7 nucleotides match TRBD1. From germline, CDR1 is MNHEY and CDR2 SVGAGI. J lost 13 bases, V lost 2 bases, and 13 bases had no gene match. CDR3 length: 14 amino acids.